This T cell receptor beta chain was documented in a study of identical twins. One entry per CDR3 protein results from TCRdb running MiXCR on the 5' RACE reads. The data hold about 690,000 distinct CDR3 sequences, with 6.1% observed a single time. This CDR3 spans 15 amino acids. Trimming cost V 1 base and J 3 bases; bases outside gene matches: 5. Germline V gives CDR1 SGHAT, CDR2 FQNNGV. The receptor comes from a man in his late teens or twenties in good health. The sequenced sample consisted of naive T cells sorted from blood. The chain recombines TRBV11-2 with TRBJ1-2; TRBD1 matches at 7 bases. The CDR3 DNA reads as TGTGCCAGCAGCTTAGTAACAGGGGAATACTATGGCTACACCTTC. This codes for CASSLVTGEYYGYTF.